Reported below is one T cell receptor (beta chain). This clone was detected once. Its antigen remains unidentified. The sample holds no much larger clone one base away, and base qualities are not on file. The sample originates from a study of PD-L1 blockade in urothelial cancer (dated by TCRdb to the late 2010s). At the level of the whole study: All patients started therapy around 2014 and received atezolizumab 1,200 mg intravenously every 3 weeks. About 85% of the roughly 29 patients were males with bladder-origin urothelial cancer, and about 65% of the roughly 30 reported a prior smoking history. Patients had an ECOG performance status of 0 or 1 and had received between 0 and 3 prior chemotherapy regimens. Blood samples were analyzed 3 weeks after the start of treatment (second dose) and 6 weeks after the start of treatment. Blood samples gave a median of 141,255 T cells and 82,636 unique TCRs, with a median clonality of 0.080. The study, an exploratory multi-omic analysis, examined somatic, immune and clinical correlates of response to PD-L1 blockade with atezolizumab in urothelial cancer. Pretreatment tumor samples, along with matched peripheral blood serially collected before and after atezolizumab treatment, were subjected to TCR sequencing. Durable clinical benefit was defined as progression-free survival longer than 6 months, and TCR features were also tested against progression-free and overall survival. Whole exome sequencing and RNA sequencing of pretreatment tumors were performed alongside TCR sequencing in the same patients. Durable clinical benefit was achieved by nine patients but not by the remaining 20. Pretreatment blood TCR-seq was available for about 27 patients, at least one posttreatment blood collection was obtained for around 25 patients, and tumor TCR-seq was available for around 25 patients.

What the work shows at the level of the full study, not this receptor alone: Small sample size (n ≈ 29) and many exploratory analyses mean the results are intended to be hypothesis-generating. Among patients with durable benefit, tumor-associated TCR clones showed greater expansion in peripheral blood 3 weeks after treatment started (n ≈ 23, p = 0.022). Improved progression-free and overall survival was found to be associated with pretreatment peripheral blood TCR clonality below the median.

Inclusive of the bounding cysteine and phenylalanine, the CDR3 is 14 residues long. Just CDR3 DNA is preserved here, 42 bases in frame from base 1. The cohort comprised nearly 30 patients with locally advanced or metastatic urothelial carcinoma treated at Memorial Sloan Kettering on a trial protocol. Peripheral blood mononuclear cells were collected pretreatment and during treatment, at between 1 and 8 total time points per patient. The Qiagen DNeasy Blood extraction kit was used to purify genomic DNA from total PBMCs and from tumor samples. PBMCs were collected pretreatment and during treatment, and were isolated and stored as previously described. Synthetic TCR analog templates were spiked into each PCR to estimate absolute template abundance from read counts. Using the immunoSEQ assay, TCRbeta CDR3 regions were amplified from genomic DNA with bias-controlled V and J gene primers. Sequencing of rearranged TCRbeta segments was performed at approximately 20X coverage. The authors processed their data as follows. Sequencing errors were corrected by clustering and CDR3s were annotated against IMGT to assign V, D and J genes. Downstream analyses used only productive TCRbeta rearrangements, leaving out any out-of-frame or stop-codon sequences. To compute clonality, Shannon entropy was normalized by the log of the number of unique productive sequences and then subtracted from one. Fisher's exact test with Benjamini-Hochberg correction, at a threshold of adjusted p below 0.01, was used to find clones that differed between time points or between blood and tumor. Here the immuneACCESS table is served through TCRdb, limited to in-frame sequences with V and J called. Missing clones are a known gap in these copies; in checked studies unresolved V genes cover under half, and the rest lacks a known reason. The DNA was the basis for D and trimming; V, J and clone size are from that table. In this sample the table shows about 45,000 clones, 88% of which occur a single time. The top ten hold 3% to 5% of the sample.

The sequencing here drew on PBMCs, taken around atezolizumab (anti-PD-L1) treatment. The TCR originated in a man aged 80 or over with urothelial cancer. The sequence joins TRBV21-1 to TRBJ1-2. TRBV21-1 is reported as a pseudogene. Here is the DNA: TGTGCCAGCAGCAAACGCGTCTACTGGTATGGCTACACCTTC. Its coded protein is CASSKRVYWYGYTF.